These 12 T cell receptor beta chains came from one sample sequenced in a study of T cell responses to AZD1222 COVID-19 vaccine. Assay: immunoSEQ multiplex PCR; the TCRdb copy retains only in-frame clones and omits some. The profile shows about 110,000 clones, about 90% of them singletons. Sequencing used peripheral blood, obtained 28 days after the second AZD1222 dose. The receptors stem from an adult who received the AZD1222 COVID-19 vaccine.

V and J are TRBV7-2 and TRBJ2-1; no clear D gene. V shed 3 bases and J shed 3 bases, with 6 bases lying between them. Per the germline V gene, CDR1 is SGHTA and CDR2 is FQGNSA. The CDR3 spans 13 residues. CDR3 bases: TGTGCCAGCAGCTTGTACGGCTACAATGAGCAGTTCTTC. Its protein is CASSLYGYNEQFF.

This sequence joins TRBV7-9 and TRBJ1-4; D might be TRBD1 (6 bases). This CDR3 is 13 amino acids long. The V end lost 3 bases, the J end lost 10 bases, and 12 bases lay between the germline ends. The germline CDR1 and CDR2 sequences are SEHNR and FQNEAQ (reference sequence). The CDR3 DNA sequence: TGTGCCAGCAGCTTGGGGGAAGGGGGAAAACTGTTTTTT. As protein: CASSLGEGGKLFF.

This chain connects TRBV6-1 to TRBJ1-5, with no clear D. The germline V gene has CDR1 MNHNS and CDR2 SASEGT. Trimming took 2 bases from V and 1 from J, leaving 12 bases between them. This CDR3 is 16 amino acids long. CDR3 coding DNA: TGTGCCAGCAGTGAACGTGGTGGGGTAAGCAATCAGCCCCAGCATTTT. Residues: CASSERGGVSNQPQHF.

This chain connects TRBV7-9 to TRBJ1-4; 8 positions agree with TRBD1. Germline V gives CDR1 SEHNR, CDR2 FQNEAQ (reference sequence). After removal of 5 bases from V and 8 bases from J, the junction contained 10 bases not matched to a gene. The CDR3 has 15 residues. CDR3: CASSPRDRRGEKLFF. CDR3 nucleotide sequence: TGTGCCAGCAGCCCTCGGGACAGGCGAGGGGAAAAACTGTTTTTT.

CDR3 sequence: CAWGTGGEKLFF. CDR3 DNA sequence: TGTGCCTGGGGGACAGGCGGTGAAAAACTGTTTTTT. The chain carries TRBV30 and TRBJ1-4; 8 bases fit TRBD1. Germline CDR1 reads GTSNPN; CDR2 reads SVGIG (reference sequence). After removal of 5 bases from V and 7 bases from J, the junction contained 3 bases not matched to a gene. The CDR3 is made up of 12 amino acids.

This clone was detected only once. The chain recombines TRBV6-2 or TRBV6-3 with TRBJ1-5, with D uncertain. Germline V gives CDR1 MNHEY, CDR2 SVGEGT. V shed 1 base and J shed 12 bases, with 10 bases lying between them. There are 12 residues in the CDR3. CDR3 bases: TGTGCCAGCAGTTACTTGGACGGCGGCCAGCATTTT. It translates to CASSYLDGGQHF.

CDR3 sequence (DNA): TGCAGCGTCGTCGACAGGCGACGCTCCTACGAGCAGTACTTC. Amino acids: CSVVDRRRSYEQYF. The rearrangement links TRBV29-1 to TRBJ2-7; D perhaps matches TRBD1 (6 bases). This CDR3 is 14 amino acids long. V was cut by 6 bases and J by 0 bases, with 15 bases left in between. Germline V lookup: CDR1 SQVTM, CDR2 ANQGSEA.

The chain combines TRBV29-1 with TRBJ1-1; D perhaps matches TRBD1 (6 bases). This CDR3 has 12 amino acids. Germline loops: CDR1 SQVTM, CDR2 ANQGSEA. V lost 7 bases and J 7 bases, leaving 16 bases between the germline ends. CDR3 protein: CSAGPGAGEAFF. CDR3 DNA: TGCAGCGCCGGGCCGGGGGCCGGTGAAGCTTTCTTT.

V gene TRBV5-1 combines with J gene TRBJ1-3, with TRBD1 matching over 7 bases. The CDR3 consists of 15 residues. The germline V gene encodes CDR1 SGHRS and CDR2 YFSETQ. The V segment lost 4 bases and the J segment 4 bases; nucleotides outside the gene matches: 8. CDR3 region: CASSRWDSRGNTIYF. The DNA of the CDR3 is TGCGCCAGCAGCCGATGGGACAGCCGGGGAAACACCATATATTTT.

V gene TRBV18 combines with J gene TRBJ1-4; 10 nucleotides line up with TRBD1. Germline CDR1 reads KGHSH; CDR2 reads LQKENI. Trimming at V came to 3 bases and at J to 8 bases, leaving 3 bases not matched to a gene. The CDR3 length is 14 residues. The CDR3 sequence: CASSPGTGDEKLFF. CDR3 nucleotide sequence: TGTGCCAGCTCACCCGGGACAGGGGACGAAAAACTGTTTTTT.

The chain uses TRBV5-1 and TRBJ2-7; D might be TRBD1 (5 bases). Trimming removed 4 bases at V and 0 bases at J, with 8 bases between. Germline-derived CDR1 and CDR2 are SGHRS and YFSETQ. The CDR3 is 13 amino acids. The CDR3: CASSADNSYEQYF. CDR3 bases: TGCGCCAGCAGCGCGGACAACTCCTACGAGCAGTACTTC.

Only one count was recorded for this clone. The chain recombines TRBV19 with TRBJ1-2; D might be TRBD1 (6 bases). V gave up 5 bases and J gave up 5 bases, with 15 bases separating them. The CDR3 extends over 14 amino acids. The germline gives CDR1 LNHDA, CDR2 SQIVND (reference sequence). CDR3: CASSLSGDPYGYTF. CDR3 coding DNA: TGTGCCAGTAGTCTGTCAGGGGACCCTTATGGCTACACCTTC.